Listed here are 19 T cell receptor beta chains from one sample, sequenced in a study of blood T cells in healthy people across ages. Alongside a J-beta primer mix, a sample-barcoded 5' primer served in a second PCR lasting roughly 6 to 11 cycles. In TCRdb, the 5' RACE reads were re-called with MiXCR into one record per CDR3 protein. The table lists around 820,000 distinct CDR3 sequences, roughly 25% of them singletons. The same sample was also used in a study of T cells of mothers and their children.

The sequenced sample was blood. The receptors originated from a boy younger than 18 in good health.

This chain links TRBV11-2 with TRBJ1-4; no clear D. CDR1 is SGHAT, CDR2 FQNNGV, per germline. The CDR3 runs to 14 residues. Trimming took 6 bases from V and 7 from J, leaving 15 bases between them. This chain's CDR3 is CASSRDRAGEKLFF. The DNA of the CDR3 is TGTGCCAGCAGTCGCGACCGGGCGGGTGAAAAACTGTTTTTT.

The V and J genes are TRBV13 and TRBJ2-7, with 8 bases aligning to TRBD1. The J segment lost 6 bases and the V segment lost 4 bases, leaving 5 bases of the junction unmatched. The germline CDR1 and CDR2 sequences are PRHDT and FYEKMQ (reference sequence). The CDR3 runs to 13 residues. This chain's CDR3 is CASSSTGVSEQYF. CDR3 DNA sequence: TGTGCCAGCAGCTCGACAGGGGTCTCCGAGCAGTACTTC.

The chain joins TRBV1 to TRBJ2-4; the D call TRBD1 from the table was never checked on the DNA. TRBV1 is a documented pseudogene. The CDR3 spans 17 residues. The CDR3 region is CTSRQPDVGEAKNIQYF. CDR3 nucleotide sequence: TGCACCAGCAGACAGCCGGACGTGGGCGAGGCCAAAAACATTCAGTACTTC.

To note about this clonotype: The conserved phenylalanine or tryptophan is not found at the CDR3 terminus, so this likely reflects a read error. J is TRBJ2-5 and V is TRBV3-1, with D unclear. V lost 4 bases, J lost 3 bases, and 12 bases lay in between. Per germline, CDR1 LGHDT and CDR2 YNNKEL (reference sequence). The CDR3 sequence is 14 residues long. The CDR3 protein is CASSLGPREETQYL. In nucleotides, the CDR3 is TGTGCCAGCAGCCTCGGACCTAGGGAAGAGACCCAGTACCTC.

This clonotype was detected only a few times. This chain joins TRBV6-6 and TRBJ2-3; D gene uncertain. This CDR3 contains 12 residues. V was trimmed by 2 bases and J by 6 bases, leaving 6 bases between them. Germline CDR1 reads MNHNY; CDR2 reads SVGAGI (reference sequence). The CDR3 sequence is CASSYERDTQYF. CDR3 bases: TGTGCCAGCAGTTACGAAAGGGATACGCAGTATTTT.

This clonotype was counted between two and nine times. CDR3 region: CSVGPSGETQYF. The CDR3 DNA reads as TGCAGCGTTGGTCCTAGCGGAGAGACCCAGTACTTC. This chain connects TRBV29-1 to TRBJ2-5; 7 bases match TRBD2. Germline CDR1 reads SQVTM; CDR2 reads ANQGSEA. The CDR3 contains 12 residues. V was pared by 4 bases and J by 4 bases, with 3 bases of the junction left unmatched. Supplemented by reference TRBV29-1 and TRBJ2-5, the full variable domain reads SAVISQKPSRDICQRGTSLTIQCQVDSQVTMMFWYRQQPGQSLTLIATANQGSEATYESGFVIDKFPISRPNLTFSTLTVSNMSPEDSSIYLCSVGPSGETQYFGPGTRLLVL.

The rearrangement links TRBV12-3 or TRBV12-4 to TRBJ1-1, with D uncertain. Between the trimmed V and J ends, which lost 4 bases and 0 bases, there was a span of 12 bases. The CDR3 runs 15 residues. The CDR3 is CASSSTMVMNTEAFF. DNA for the CDR3: TGTGCCAGCAGTTCTACCATGGTTATGAACACTGAAGCTTTCTTT.

This chain uses TRBV2 with TRBJ2-3, with 14 nucleotides matching TRBD2. The CDR3 covers 18 residues. Losses at the gene ends were 4 bases for V and 0 bases for J; bases not matched to a gene: 6. CDR1 and CDR2 from the germline V gene are SNHLY and FYNNEI. CDR3 protein: CASSVGLAGGQSTDTQYF. The CDR3 coding sequence is TGTGCCAGCAGTGTCGGACTAGCGGGAGGCCAAAGCACAGATACGCAGTATTTT. Using reference TRBV2 and TRBJ2-3 for the parts outside the CDR3, the full variable domain is EPEVTQTPSHQVTQMGQEVILRCVPISNHLYFYWYRQILGQKVEFLVSFYNNEISEKSEIFDDQFSVERPDGSNFTLKIRSTKLEDSAMYFCASSVGLAGGQSTDTQYFGPGTRLTVL.

This clonotype was observed at least ten times. The chain recombines TRBV28 with TRBJ2-7; 7 nucleotides match TRBD2. The germline gives CDR1 MDHEN, CDR2 SYDVKM. The CDR3 contains 15 residues. V shed 7 bases, J shed 3 bases, and the junction held 12 bases outside the gene matches. CDR3 amino acids: CASTDSRAGRYEQYF. The CDR3 nucleotides read TGTGCCAGCACTGATTCTCGAGCGGGGCGCTACGAGCAGTACTTC. The complete variable domain, with remaining parts taken from reference TRBV28 and TRBJ2-7, reads DVKVTQSSRYLVKRTGEKVFLECVQDMDHENMFWYRQDPGLGLRLIYFSYDVKMKEKGDIPEGYSVSREKKERFSLILESASTNQTSMYLCASTDSRAGRYEQYFGPGTRLTVT.

V gene TRBV20-1 combines with J gene TRBJ2-7; 7 bases are shared with TRBD1. Germline CDR1 is DFQATT and CDR2 is SNEGSKA (reference sequence). The CDR3 sequence is 14 residues long. V dropped 5 bases and J dropped 0; count of bases not matched to a gene: 7. The CDR3 coding sequence is TGCAGTGCTTTTCCGGGACAGAACTCCTACGAGCAGTACTTC. Residues: CSAFPGQNSYEQYF.

This clonotype has only a few counts. The chain couples TRBV4-2 to TRBJ1-1, with D uncertain. V was pared by 6 bases and J by 3 bases, with 17 bases between. CDR3 length: 15 residues. CDR1 LGHNA and CDR2 YNFKEQ come from the germline V gene. CDR3 protein: CASSNPRSVDTEAFF. CDR3 sequence (DNA): TGTGCCAGCAGTAACCCCAGAAGTGTTGACACTGAAGCTTTCTTT.

This clonotype was seen only a few times. This rearrangement joins TRBV20-1 to TRBJ1-4; D gene unclear. Germline lookup yields CDR1 DFQATT and CDR2 SNEGSKA (reference sequence). The length of the CDR3 is 14 residues. V lost 3 bases to trimming and J lost 6 bases, with 14 bases between them. CDR3: CSASLGWGDEKLFF. The CDR3 DNA reads as TGCAGTGCTAGTTTGGGGTGGGGAGATGAAAAACTGTTTTTT.

The chain is built from TRBV18 and TRBJ1-1; D call uncertain. V dropped 3 bases and J dropped 10 bases, with 15 bases sitting between them. Germline-derived CDR1 and CDR2 are KGHSH and LQKENI. This CDR3 region has 13 residues. The CDR3 sequence is CASSPLSGNAAFF. The CDR3 DNA follows: TGTGCCAGCTCACCGCTGAGTGGGAATGCAGCTTTCTTT.

The chain links TRBV20-1 to TRBJ1-5, with D possibly TRBD1 on 5 matching bases. In germline, CDR1 is DFQATT, CDR2 SNEGSKA (reference sequence). The V end lost 4 bases, the J end lost 3 bases, and 16 bases lay between the germline ends. CDR3 length: 15 residues. CDR3 in DNA: TGCAGTGCTATCCCCCCGCCGGGGCCCAATCAGCCCCAGCATTTT. Amino acids: CSAIPPPGPNQPQHF.

The gene calls are TRBV28 and TRBJ2-3, with D possibly matching TRBD2 (6 bases). Germline assignment: CDR1 MDHEN and CDR2 SYDVKM. CDR3 size: 14 residues. The V gene lost 4 bases and the J gene lost 3 bases, with 11 bases spanning the gap. CDR3 DNA: TGTGCCAGCAGTTATCCTAGCGTGACAGATACGCAGTATTTT. It translates to CASSYPSVTDTQYF.

This clonotype turned up a few times. This chain uses TRBV14 with TRBJ1-2; 8 positions agree with TRBD1. The junction had 4 bases not matched to a gene; V was cut back by 3 bases and J by 4 bases. The CDR3 loop spans 14 amino acids. Germline values: CDR1 SGHDN, CDR2 FVKESK. The CDR3 DNA reads TGTGCCAGCAGCCAGGCCGGGACAGGCTATGGCTACACCTTC. Translation: CASSQAGTGYGYTF.

The V call is TRBV2, the J call TRBJ2-7; D perhaps matches TRBD1 (5 bases). The CDR3 consists of 11 residues. The V gene's germline CDR1 is SNHLY and CDR2 FYNNEI. Trimming took off 7 bases at V and 5 bases at J, with 9 bases between the two ends. The CDR3 here is CASTGSHEQYF. The CDR3 DNA is TGTGCCAGCACAGGGTCCCACGAGCAGTACTTC.

The CDR3 nucleotides are TGTGCCAGCACCAATGACGACGAGCAGTACTTC. It yields the protein CASTNDDEQYF. The V gene is TRBV6-1, the J gene TRBJ2-7; no clear D. The CDR3 runs to 11 residues. From germline, CDR1 is MNHNS and CDR2 SASEGT. V was trimmed by 7 bases and J by 5 bases, leaving 9 bases between them.

The CDR3 here is CASSQDSDRGLGNTIYF. DNA for the CDR3: TGTGCCAGCAGCCAAGATTCGGACAGGGGGCTAGGAAACACCATATATTTT. This chain links TRBV14 with TRBJ1-3; 11 bases map to TRBD1. With 0 bases clipped from V and 4 bases from J, the junction kept 5 bases outside the gene matches. This CDR3 spans 17 amino acids. In germline, CDR1 is SGHDN, CDR2 FVKESK.